This T cell receptor beta chain was documented in a study of T cells after yellow fever vaccination. Study-wide background: In the case of low-cell-number fractions, SMART-Seq v4 Ultra Low Input was used for preparation. Study conclusions and caveats: Abundant clonotypes from the bulk population could contaminate FACS-sorted repertoires. Clones that expanded after primary vaccination mostly reappeared after the booster (roughly 97% CD4, roughly 90% CD8). Clonotypes appearing in both CD4 and CD8 compartments existed, and their share was small.

With respect to this clonotype: The antigen is undetermined.

Germline V gene lookup returns CDR1 SGHNT and CDR2 YYREEE (reference sequence). The V and J ends lost 4 bases and 1 base, in that order; junction bases with no gene match: 8. CDR3 size: 17 residues. TCRdb redid the calling of the 5' RACE reads with MiXCR, one entry per CDR3 protein. The sample records about 400,000 distinct CDR3 sequences, 11% being singletons. The input for sequencing was PBMCs, taken on the day of the first yellow fever vaccination. This TCR derives from a man between 18 and 35 years old who received the YFV17D yellow fever vaccine. The chain is built from TRBV5-4 and TRBJ2-2; TRBD1 aligns across 9 bases. The CDR3 coding sequence is TGTGCCAGCAGCCCAGGACAGGGGCCATTGAACACCGGGGAGCTGTTTTTT. It specifies CASSPGQGPLNTGELFF.